The sequence of this TCR beta chain was determined in a study of T-cell reconstitution after alpha-beta-depleted transplantation in children. Study-wide results and limits: One year after transplant, T-cell counts and diversity came mostly from newly produced T cells. Day-60 TCRbeta diversity that was high in some patients was derived from surviving recipient T cells and thymic progenitors.

The CDR3 loop spans 17 amino acids. Germline CDR1 is SEHNR and CDR2 is FQNEAQ (reference sequence). Trimming cost V 4 bases and J 7 bases, with 25 bases left between them. In its sample, this clonotype was seen many times. Its antigen remains unidentified. The TCRbeta library was prepared with unique molecular identifiers. TCRdb re-called the PCR reads through MiXCR, storing one row per CDR3 protein. The data hold 200,000 to 250,000 distinct CDR3 sequences, with 7.5% to 9.5% observed a single time. The specimen comprised PBMCs, mostly from graft donor cells, sampled 180 days after TCRalphabeta/CD19-depleted stem cell transplant. The chain uses TRBV7-9 and TRBJ1-2; TRBD1 is a possible D gene (5 bases). The receptor was isolated from a male patient aged 10 to 17 who had a stem cell transplant for acute lymphoblastic leukemia, so the T cells may come from the graft donor. The chain's CDR3 is CASSSVLGPLPGGGYTF. CDR3 bases: TGTGCCAGCAGCTCCGTTCTGGGACCCCTACCCGGAGGTGGCTACACCTTC.